This is a list of T cell receptor beta chains from one sample in a study of post-analysis software for immune sequencing data. Via MiXCR, TCRdb re-called the PCR reads, giving one row per CDR3 protein. The data show almost 700,000 distinct CDR3 sequences, over 45% seen once. The sequencing input was blood. The receptors come from a girl aged 2 to 10 with multiple sclerosis. CDR3s include the opening cysteine and the closing phenylalanine or tryptophan. The order of the fields is V gene, D gene, clone size, J gene, CDR3 protein, CDR3 DNA. The D gene is left open where the match is weak. Part of the rows lack a size; the others show once, few, many or a class for expanded clones.

>TRBV5-1|-|once|TRBJ1-2
CASSLGRNYGFTF
TGCGCCAGCAGCTTGGGGCGGAACTATGGCTTCACCTTC
>TRBV5-1|TRBD2|-|TRBJ2-3
CASSLGAGESDTQYF
TGCGCCAGCAGCTTGGGGGCGGGAGAATCAGATACGCAGTATTTT
>TRBV29-1|-|-|TRBJ1-2
CSARGATNYGYTF
TGCAGCGCTCGTGGGGCCACTAACTATGGCTACACCTTC
>TRBV12-3/TRBV12-4|TRBD2|few|TRBJ2-7
CASSLGLAGPHSYEQYF
TGTGCCAGCAGCCTTGGACTAGCGGGGCCACATTCCTACGAGCAGTACTTC
>TRBV11-1|TRBD1|-|TRBJ2-6
CASSSLRTGRHRSKISGANVLTF
TGTGCCAGCAGCTCTCTGCGGACAGGCAGGCATCGGTCTAAAATTTCTGGGGCCAACGTCCTGACTTTC
>TRBV12-3/TRBV12-4|TRBD1|-|TRBJ2-1
CASSRQGNEQFF
TGTGCCAGCAGTCGACAGGGGAATGAGCAGTTCTTC
>TRBV29-1|-|once|TRBJ1-4
CSVSLLANEKLFF
TGCAGCGTGTCGCTTCTGGCTAATGAAAAACTGTTTTTT
>TRBV29-1|-|once|TRBJ2-5
CSVAVQTQYF
TGCAGCGTTGCGGTGCAGACCCAGTACTTC
>TRBV20-1|TRBD2|-|TRBJ2-3
CSAREPARGVDTQYF
TGCAGTGCTAGAGAGCCTGCGCGGGGGGTAGATACGCAGTATTTT
>TRBV7-9|-|-|TRBJ2-3
CASEGVDTQYF
TGTGCCAGTGAAGGGGTAGATACGCAGTATTTT
>TRBV20-1|-|-|TRBJ2-7
CSARLTGRYEQYF
TGCAGTGCTAGGCTGACAGGACGCTACGAGCAGTACTTC
>TRBV12-3/TRBV12-4|TRBD1|-|TRBJ2-1
CASSYPGGIDEQFF
TGTGCCAGCAGTTATCCAGGGGGCATCGATGAGCAGTTCTTC
>TRBV12-3/TRBV12-4|-|few|TRBJ1-1
CASSLRGYTEAFF
TGTGCCAGCAGTTTACGGGGGTACACTGAAGCTTTCTTT
>TRBV7-2|TRBD1|-|TRBJ1-2
CASSLEVTGGAYGYTF
TGTGCCAGCAGCTTAGAGGTGACAGGGGGCGCCTATGGCTACACCTTC
>TRBV12-3/TRBV12-4|-|-|TRBJ2-7
CASSTQYEQYF
TGTGCCAGCAGTACCCAATACGAGCAGTACTTC
>TRBV20-1|-|-|TRBJ2-3
CSAETATRVVDTQYF
TGCAGTGCCGAAACCGCAACTAGGGTTGTAGATACGCAGTATTTT
>TRBV4-3|-|-|TRBJ2-1
CASSQEVAGGPYNEQFF
TGCGCCAGCAGCCAAGAGGTAGCAGGGGGGCCTTACAATGAGCAGTTCTTC
>TRBV20-1|-|few|TRBJ2-1
CSASRTGEQFF
TGCAGTGCTTCCCGAACAGGCGAGCAGTTCTTC
>TRBV7-9|-|-|TRBJ2-5
CASSLGPGERETQYF
TGTGCCAGCAGCTTAGGACCAGGGGAACGGGAGACCCAGTACTTC
>TRBV6-5|TRBD1|-|TRBJ1-4
CASSYSLGQGRVLTNEKLFF
TGTGCCAGCAGTTACTCCCTCGGACAGGGGAGGGTTCTAACTAATGAAAAACTGTTTTTT
>TRBV20-1|-|-|TRBJ2-3
CSARDAGTHSTDTQYF
TGCAGTGCTAGAGATGCAGGGACACATAGCACAGATACGCAGTATTTT
>TRBV6-5|-|-|TRBJ2-3
CASSWGRSPSTDTQYF
TGTGCCAGCAGTTGGGGGCGCTCCCCTAGCACAGATACGCAGTATTTT
>TRBV15|TRBD1|-|TRBJ2-7
CATSSFYRGSHEQYF
TGTGCCACCAGCAGCTTTTACAGGGGAAGCCACGAGCAGTACTTC
>TRBV12-3/TRBV12-4|-|-|TRBJ2-4
CASSSSPGSKNIQYF
TGTGCCAGCAGTTCCTCGCCGGGTTCCAAAAACATTCAGTACTTC
>TRBV24-1|TRBD1|few|TRBJ2-3
CATKGTGSDTQYF
TGTGCCACCAAAGGGACAGGGTCGGATACGCAGTATTTT
>TRBV10-2|TRBD2|few|TRBJ2-3
CASSGGPPTDTQYF
TGCGCCAGTAGCGGGGGGCCTCCCACAGATACGCAGTATTTT
>TRBV6-5|TRBD2|-|TRBJ2-3
CASSTRLAGTDTQYF
TGTGCCAGCAGTACGAGACTAGCGGGCACAGATACGCAGTATTTT
>TRBV6-2/TRBV6-3|TRBD1|-|TRBJ2-1
CASSRRQGATNEQFF
TGCGCCAGCAGTCGCAGACAGGGGGCGACGAATGAGCAGTTCTTC
>TRBV10-3|-|few|TRBJ1-6
CAISEFREPESPLHF
TGTGCCATCAGTGAGTTCCGGGAACCGGAGTCACCCCTCCACTTT
>TRBV20-1|-|-|TRBJ2-4
CSARGPSRVGIQYF
TGCAGTGCTAGAGGACCCTCACGGGTGGGCATTCAGTACTTC
>TRBV29-1|-|-|TRBJ2-1
CSVEVWYSSYNEQFF
TGCAGCGTCGAAGTTTGGTACAGCTCCTACAATGAGCAGTTCTTC
>TRBV18|TRBD1|-|TRBJ2-7
CASRQGQVDEQYF
TGTGCCAGCCGTCAGGGACAGGTAGACGAGCAGTACTTC
>TRBV10-3|-|-|TRBJ2-3
CAISEGADTDTQYF
TGTGCCATCAGTGAAGGGGCAGACACAGATACGCAGTATTTT
>TRBV20-1|TRBD2|-|TRBJ2-1
CSARGSGWLNEQFF
TGCAGTGCTAGAGGTAGCGGGTGGTTGAATGAGCAGTTCTTC
>TRBV2|-|-|TRBJ2-7
CASTPRGPLNEQYF
TGTGCCAGCACTCCTCGGGGACCCCTTAACGAGCAGTACTTC
>TRBV20-1|TRBD2|-|TRBJ2-3
CSATRTPKTSGGGTDTQYF
TGCAGTGCAACCCGGACCCCTAAGACTAGCGGGGGGGGCACAGATACGCAGTATTTT
>TRBV7-6|-|few|TRBJ2-7
CASSLGPGVHEQYF
TGTGCCAGCAGCTTAGGTCCGGGTGTCCACGAGCAGTACTTC
>TRBV29-1|TRBD1|-|TRBJ2-7
CSPLGPRPQGDEECEQYF
TGCAGCCCGCTGGGCCCGAGGCCTCAGGGGGATGAAGAGTGCGAGCAGTACTTC
>TRBV6-5|-|-|TRBJ1-1
CASRPGVGPLAEAFF
TGTGCCAGCAGACCCGGCGTGGGACCACTGGCTGAAGCTTTCTTT
>TRBV5-1|-|-|TRBJ2-1
CASSQASNEQFF
TGCGCCAGCAGCCAAGCAAGCAATGAGCAGTTCTTC
>TRBV4-1|TRBD2|-|TRBJ2-1
CASSQTGLVGSYNEQFF
TGCGCCAGCAGCCAAACCGGACTAGTGGGGTCCTACAATGAGCAGTTCTTC
>TRBV5-5|-|-|TRBJ2-7
CASSPGPGAYEQYF
TGTGCCAGCAGCCCGGGACCGGGAGCCTACGAGCAGTACTTC
>TRBV9|-|-|TRBJ1-6
CASSVEGTRSPPHF
TGTGCCAGCAGCGTAGAAGGCACCCGGTCGCCCCCCCACTTT
>TRBV2|TRBD1|-|TRBJ2-2
CASRGTGGNTGELFF
TGTGCCAGCAGGGGGACAGGGGGCAACACCGGGGAGCTGTTTTTT
>TRBV29-1|-|-|TRBJ2-1
CSVEGDRTLSYNEQFF
TGCAGCGTTGAAGGGGATAGGACACTGTCCTACAATGAGCAGTTCTTC
>TRBV5-1|TRBD1|-|TRBJ2-7
CASSFGQGGEQYF
TGCGCCAGCAGCTTTGGACAGGGGGGCGAGCAGTACTTC
>TRBV7-9|TRBD1|-|TRBJ1-5
CASSPRGGDSNQPQHF
TGTGCCAGCAGCCCTAGAGGGGGCGATAGCAATCAGCCCCAGCATTTT
>TRBV7-2|-|few|TRBJ1-2
CASSLDPTGNGYTF
TGTGCCAGCAGCTTAGACCCCACAGGGAATGGCTACACCTTC
>TRBV6-1|TRBD1|-|TRBJ1-2
CASSDQTGTYGYTF
TGTGCCAGCAGTGACCAGACAGGGACCTATGGCTACACCTTC
>TRBV5-4|-|-|TRBJ2-5
CASSLDLKGPPETETQYF
TGTGCCAGCAGCTTGGACCTAAAGGGACCCCCGGAAACAGAGACCCAGTACTTC
>TRBV6-2/TRBV6-3|-|few|TRBJ2-1
CASGAAGGGHNEQFF
TGTGCCAGCGGAGCCGCCGGGGGTGGGCACAATGAGCAGTTCTTC
>TRBV20-1|TRBD1|once|TRBJ1-1
CSASDRANTEAFF
TGCAGTGCCAGTGACAGGGCGAACACTGAAGCTTTCTTT
>TRBV5-1|-|once|TRBJ1-1
CASSAGTGVGTEAFF
TGCGCCAGCAGCGCGGGTACCGGGGTCGGCACTGAAGCTTTCTTT